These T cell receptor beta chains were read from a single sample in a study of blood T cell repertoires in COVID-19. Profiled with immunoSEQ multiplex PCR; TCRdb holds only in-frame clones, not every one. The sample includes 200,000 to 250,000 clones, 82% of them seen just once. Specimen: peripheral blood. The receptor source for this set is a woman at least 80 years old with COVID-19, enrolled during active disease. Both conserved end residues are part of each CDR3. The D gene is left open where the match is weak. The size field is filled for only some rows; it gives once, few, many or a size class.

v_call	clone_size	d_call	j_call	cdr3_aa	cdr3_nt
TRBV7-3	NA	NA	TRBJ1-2	CASSPSGGDHGYTF	TGTGCCAGCAGTCCCTCGGGAGGGGATCATGGCTACACCTTC
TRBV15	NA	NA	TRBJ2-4	CATSSERGGIQYF	TGTGCCACCAGCAGTGAAAGGGGGGGCATTCAGTACTTC
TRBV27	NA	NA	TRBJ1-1	CASSSRRRGTEAFF	TGTGCCAGCAGTTCAAGGAGAAGAGGAACTGAAGCTTTCTTT
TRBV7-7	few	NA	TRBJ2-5	CASSEGAGRAETQYF	TGTGCTAGCAGCGAGGGAGCAGGCCGAGCCGAGACCCAGTACTTC
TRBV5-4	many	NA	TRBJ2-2	CASSLRGWNTGELFF	TGTGCCAGCAGCTTAAGAGGGTGGAACACCGGGGAGCTGTTTTTT
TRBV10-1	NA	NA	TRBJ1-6	CAERRQAWNSPLHF	TGCGCCGAACGACGACAGGCTTGGAATTCACCCCTCCACTTT
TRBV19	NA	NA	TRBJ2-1	CASSIGRGRNEQFF	TGTGCCAGTAGTATAGGGAGGGGGCGGAATGAGCAGTTCTTC
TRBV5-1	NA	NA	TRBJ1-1	CASSLVVGADTEAFF	TGCGCCAGCAGCTTGGTTGTGGGGGCGGACACTGAAGCTTTCTTT
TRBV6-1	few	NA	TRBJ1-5	CASSDGTSTAQPQHF	TGTGCCAGCAGTGACGGGACATCCACGGCGCAGCCCCAGCATTTT
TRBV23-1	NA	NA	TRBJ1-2	CASGGWAVRNYGYTF	TGCGCCAGCGGGGGGTGGGCGGTTCGGAACTATGGCTACACCTTC
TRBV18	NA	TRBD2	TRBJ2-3	CASSPRGMSSTDTQYF	TGTGCCAGCTCACCGCGGGGGATGTCTAGCACAGATACGCAGTATTTT
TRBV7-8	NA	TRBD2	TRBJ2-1	CASSLGGGGVYNEQFF	TGTGCCAGCAGCTTAGGAGGCGGGGGGGTTTACAATGAGCAGTTCTTC